The next 5 T cell receptor beta chains were all read from a single sample in a study of read filtering for tumor transcriptome and immune sequencing. Molecular barcoded adaptors covering alpha/delta and beta/gamma chains were used on roughly 400 ng RNA. TCRdb re-called the reads through MiXCR, storing one row per CDR3 protein. The sample records 5,000 to 6,500 distinct CDR3 sequences, 23% being singletons. The sequencing input was a population of CD138-negative cells sorted from bone marrow. These receptors were taken from a donor aged 40 or older with multiple myeloma.

By share of the sample, this clonotype is medium-sized (0.01 to 0.1%). This rearrangement joins TRBV7-6 to TRBJ2-1, with 8 nucleotides matching TRBD2. J lost 5 bases, V lost 4 bases, and 10 bases had no gene match. CDR1 SGHVS and CDR2 FNYEAQ come from the germline V gene. The CDR3 has 16 residues. CDR3 sequence reads: CASSSAGDSGHNEQFF. The DNA of the CDR3 is TGTGCCAGCAGCTCAGCGGGAGACAGTGGCCACAATGAGCAGTTCTTC.

This clonotype was observed many times. V and J are TRBV11-2 and TRBJ1-5; D is possibly TRBD1 (5 bases). The CDR3 runs 14 residues. Germline V gives CDR1 SGHAT, CDR2 FQNNGV. Trimming took 1 base from V and 1 from J, leaving 5 bases between them. The CDR3 protein is CASSLAGSNQPQHF. CDR3 sequence (DNA): TGTGCCAGCAGCTTAGCAGGGAGCAATCAGCCCCAGCATTTT.

This clonotype showed up many times. V gene TRBV4-3 combines with J gene TRBJ2-3, with TRBD2 matching 7 bases. The CDR3 runs to 17 residues. Germline CDR1 is LGHNA and CDR2 is YSLEER. J gave up 0 bases and V 1 base, and 7 bases lay outside the gene matches. The CDR3 reads CASSQGLAATSTDTQYF. CDR3 DNA sequence: TGCGCCAGCAGCCAAGGCCTAGCGGCTACTAGCACAGATACGCAGTATTTT.

The table lists this clonotype with many counts. The rearrangement links TRBV6-4 to TRBJ2-2; D unclear. Germline CDR1 and CDR2: MRHNA and SNTAGT. The CDR3 runs 13 residues. Trimming took 5 bases from V and 0 from J, leaving 4 bases between them. CDR3 in DNA: TGTGCCAGCAGTCAACCGAACACCGGGGAGCTGTTTTTT. It codes for CASSQPNTGELFF.

In this sample, this clonotype turned up many times. J is TRBJ2-2 and V is TRBV28; the D call may be TRBD1 or TRBD2 (5 bases each). The CDR3 loop spans 17 amino acids. Germline values: CDR1 MDHEN, CDR2 SYDVKM. V gave up 5 bases and J gave up 5 bases, with 21 bases separating them. The CDR3 region has the DNA TGTGCCAGCAGTATCCCCGGGGCCGGCAAGAGTACCGGGGAGCTGTTTTTT. It translates to CASSIPGAGKSTGELFF.